The 20 T cell receptor beta chains given below trace back to one sample, sequenced in a study of metastatic and nonmetastatic thyroid tumors. Using MiXCR, TCRdb re-called clones from the PCR reads. Of fewer than 70,000 clones listed, 25% to 30% are singletons. No treatment had been given to any patient before thyroid surgery. Sequencing was carried out using blood. These receptor sequences come from a female donor with papillary thyroid cancer or a benign thyroid nodule (not recorded which). Some clones in this sample may be carry-over from other donors' samples.

This clone was seen a handful of times. The chain uses TRBV19 and TRBJ2-5; maybe TRBD2 (5 bases). From germline, CDR1 is LNHDA and CDR2 SQIVND (reference sequence). The CDR3 consists of 14 residues. Trimming cost V 5 bases and J 4 bases, with 14 bases left between them. CDR3 protein: CASSRTPVGETQYF. The CDR3 coding sequence is TGTGCCAGTAGTCGGACTCCGGTGGGAGAGACCCAGTACTTC.

The sample holds a few counts of this clone. V is TRBV24-1 and J is TRBJ1-1; 8 bases are shared with TRBD1. The ends lost 4 bases at V and 8 bases at J; junction bases unmatched: 2. Germline lookup yields CDR1 KGHDR and CDR2 SFDVKD. The CDR3 is made up of 12 amino acids. The CDR3 region is CATSDRQGEAFF. In DNA form, the CDR3 reads TGTGCCACCAGTGACCGACAGGGGGAAGCTTTCTTT.

V is TRBV15 and J is TRBJ2-3; TRBD1 matches 10 bases. Per the germline V gene, CDR1 is LNHNV and CDR2 is YYDKDF (reference sequence). The CDR3 covers 17 residues. J gave up 3 bases and V 2 bases, and 8 bases lay outside the gene matches. CDR3 nucleotide sequence: TGTGCCACCAGCAGAAGATTTAGGGGACAGGGGACAGATACGCAGTATTTT. Protein sequence: CATSRRFRGQGTDTQYF.

The chain couples TRBV30 to TRBJ2-6; D is unclear. Between the trimmed V and J ends, which lost 4 bases and 0 bases, there was a span of 1 base. This CDR3 contains 12 residues. Germline assignment: CDR1 GTSNPN and CDR2 SVGIG (reference sequence). CDR3 in DNA: TGTGCCTGGAACTCTGGGGCCAACGTCCTGACTTTC. Translating gives CAWNSGANVLTF.

There are a few counts of this clone. V gene TRBV6-1 combines with J gene TRBJ1-6; D not resolved. V was pared by 10 bases and J by 4 bases, with 11 bases between. Germline lookup yields CDR1 MNHNS and CDR2 SASEGT. The CDR3 is made up of 13 amino acids. CDR3 in DNA: TGTGCCACCACGGGAGCTTATAATTCACCCCTCCACTTT. This gives the protein CATTGAYNSPLHF.

This chain connects TRBV5-1 to TRBJ2-3; the match to TRBD1 covers 7 bases. In germline, CDR1 is SGHRS, CDR2 YFSETQ. V shed 7 bases and J 0 bases; nucleotides not matched to a gene: 8. CDR3 size: 15 residues. The CDR3 protein is CASRQGSFSTDTQYF. CDR3 bases: TGCGCCAGCCGACAGGGCAGCTTTAGCACAGATACGCAGTATTTT.

This clone was picked up many times. The junction shows a germline mismatch at one end, possibly a read error. This chain connects TRBV12-3 or TRBV12-4 to TRBJ2-5; D gene unclear. CDR3 size: 13 residues. Written as DNA, the CDR3 is TGTGCCAGCAGTTTAATAGGCGGAGAGGCCCAGTACTTC. This sequence encodes CASSLIGGEAQYF.

The CDR3 reads CASSFEEGYYGYTF. DNA of the CDR3: TGCGCCAGCAGCTTTGAGGAGGGCTACTATGGCTACACCTTC. The J gene is TRBJ1-2, the V gene TRBV5-1, with D hard to call. From germline, CDR1 is SGHRS and CDR2 YFSETQ. V gave up 2 bases and J gave up 3 bases, with 11 bases separating them. The CDR3 consists of 14 residues.

V gene TRBV5-1 combines with J gene TRBJ2-3; perhaps TRBD2 as D (7 bases). Trimming stripped 3 bases from V and 0 bases from J, with 17 bases between. The germline V gene has CDR1 SGHRS and CDR2 YFSETQ. The CDR3 loop spans 17 amino acids. The CDR3 loop is CASSSFPRGASTDTQYF. CDR3 coding DNA: TGCGCCAGCAGCTCTTTCCCCCGGGGGGCAAGCACAGATACGCAGTATTTT.

This rearrangement joins TRBV4-1 to TRBJ2-7; possible D gene TRBD1, 6 bases. Deletions cut 3 bases from V and 0 bases from J, with 9 bases between. The CDR3 spans 14 residues. Germline lookup yields CDR1 MGHRA and CDR2 YSYEKL. The CDR3 spells CASSQGASSYEQYF. The CDR3 DNA reads TGCGCCAGCAGCCAGGGGGCCAGCTCCTACGAGCAGTACTTC.

This clone was picked up many times. The J gene is TRBJ2-2, the V gene TRBV6-2 or TRBV6-3, with D unclear. CDR1 is MNHEY, CDR2 SVGEGT, per germline. The ends were cut back, 6 bases at V and 3 bases at J, with 8 bases in the middle. CDR3 length equals 13 residues. This CDR3 is CASSPRDTGELFF. The CDR3 DNA is TGTGCCAGCAGCCCCCGGGACACCGGGGAGCTGTTTTTT.

This clone came up many times. The V call is TRBV11-1, the J call TRBJ2-5, with D unresolved. Germline V CDR1 and CDR2: SGHAT, FQDESV (reference sequence). The CDR3 is 16 amino acids. Between the trimmed V and J ends, which lost 2 bases and 2 bases, there was a span of 15 bases. For the CDR3, the DNA is TGTGCCAGCAGCTTAATCGGGTCCAGGCTTCAAGAGACCCAGTACTTC. Encoded protein: CASSLIGSRLQETQYF.

V gene TRBV19 combines with J gene TRBJ1-2, with D perhaps TRBD1 (6 bases). The V gene lost 3 bases and the J gene lost 1 base, with 12 bases spanning the gap. Germline V CDR1 and CDR2: LNHDA, SQIVND (reference sequence). CDR3 length equals 15 residues. CDR3 protein: CASSIIKGVNYGYTF. The CDR3, as DNA: TGTGCCAGTAGTATTATCAAGGGGGTTAACTATGGCTACACCTTC.

The chain employs TRBV5-1 and TRBJ1-2; D is ambiguous. The CDR3 covers 12 residues. Trimming left V 5 bases short and J 7 bases short, with 12 bases between. Germline V gene sequence: CDR1 SGHRS, CDR2 YFSETQ. CDR3 sequence: CASRPGQAGYTF. CDR3 nucleotide sequence: TGCGCCAGCAGGCCCGGGCAGGCTGGCTACACCTTC.

J is TRBJ2-3 and V is TRBV2; D gene ambiguous. The CDR3 totals 12 residues. Germline V lookup: CDR1 SNHLY, CDR2 FYNNEI. V shed 6 bases and J shed 2 bases, with 6 bases lying between them. CDR3 residues: CASSANTDTQYF. The CDR3 nucleotides read TGTGCCAGCAGCGCAAACACAGATACGCAGTATTTT. Variable domain in full (rest from reference TRBV2 and TRBJ2-3): EPEVTQTPSHQVTQMGQEVILRCVPISNHLYFYWYRQILGQKVEFLVSFYNNEISEKSEIFDDQFSVERPDGSNFTLKIRSTKLEDSAMYFCASSANTDTQYFGPGTRLTVL.

There are a few counts of this clone. This specimen includes other DNA sequences encoding the same CDR3. The chain joins TRBV12-3 or TRBV12-4 to TRBJ2-5; D is unresolved. Trimming stripped 3 bases from V and 5 bases from J, with 16 bases between. CDR3 length: 15 residues. The CDR3 region is CASSFRVEYVETQYF. The CDR3 DNA follows: TGTGCCAGCAGTTTTCGAGTTGAATATGTGGAGACCCAGTACTTC.

This clone has only a few counts. This rearrangement joins TRBV6-2 or TRBV6-3 to TRBJ2-7; the D gene is possibly TRBD1 (5 bases). This CDR3 has 13 residues. With 0 bases removed from V and 5 bases from J, the gap between germline ends came to 8 bases. CDR1 is MNHEY, CDR2 SVGEGT, per germline. The CDR3 nucleotides read TGTGCCAGCAGTTACTCCCCCAGGGACGAGCAGTACTTC. Encoded protein: CASSYSPRDEQYF.

V gene TRBV20-1 combines with J gene TRBJ2-7, with TRBD2 matching 14 bases. CDR1 and CDR2 from the germline V gene are DFQATT and SNEGSKA (reference sequence). The CDR3 extends over 18 amino acids. V lost 2 bases, J lost 3 bases, and 12 bases stayed unmatched. This chain's CDR3 is CSARPRGLAGAAGYEQYF. For the CDR3, the DNA is TGCAGTGCTAGACCCCGGGGACTAGCGGGAGCGGCTGGCTACGAGCAGTACTTC.

This clone showed up just a few times. The chain employs TRBV6-5 and TRBJ2-5; D remains ambiguous. The germline V and J ends were trimmed by 4 bases and 2 bases, with 8 bases remaining between them. Germline V lookup: CDR1 MNHEY, CDR2 SVGAGI. There are 13 residues in the CDR3. The CDR3 reads CASSSGRQETQYF. The CDR3 nucleotides read TGTGCCAGCAGTTCGGGCAGACAAGAGACCCAGTACTTC.

This chain uses TRBV6-1 with TRBJ2-2; 7 bases map to TRBD1. Germline CDR1 is MNHNS and CDR2 is SASEGT. The CDR3 runs to 16 residues. Trimming removed 9 bases from V and 4 bases from J; junction bases left unmatched: 14. CDR3 sequence: CASMKGAGGSTGELFF. The CDR3 DNA sequence: TGTGCCAGTATGAAGGGGGCAGGTGGCTCCACCGGGGAGCTGTTTTTT.